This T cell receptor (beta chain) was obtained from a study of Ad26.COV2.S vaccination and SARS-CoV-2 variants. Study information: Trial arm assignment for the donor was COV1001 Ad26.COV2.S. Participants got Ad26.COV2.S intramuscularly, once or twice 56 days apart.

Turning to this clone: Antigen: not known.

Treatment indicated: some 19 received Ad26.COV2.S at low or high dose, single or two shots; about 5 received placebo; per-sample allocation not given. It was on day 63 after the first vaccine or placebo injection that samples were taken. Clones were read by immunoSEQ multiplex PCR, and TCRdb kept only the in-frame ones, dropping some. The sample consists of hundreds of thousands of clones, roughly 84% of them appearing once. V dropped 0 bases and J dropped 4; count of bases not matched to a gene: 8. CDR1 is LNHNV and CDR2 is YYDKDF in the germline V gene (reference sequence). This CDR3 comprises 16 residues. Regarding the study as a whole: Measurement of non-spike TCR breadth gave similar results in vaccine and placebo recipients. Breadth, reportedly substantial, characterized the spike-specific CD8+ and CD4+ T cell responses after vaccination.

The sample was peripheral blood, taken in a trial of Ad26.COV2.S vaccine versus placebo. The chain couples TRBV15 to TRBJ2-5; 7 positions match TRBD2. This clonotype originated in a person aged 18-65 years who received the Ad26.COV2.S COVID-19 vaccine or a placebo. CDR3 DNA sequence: TGTGCCACCAGCAGAGATGGGACTACCACCTCAGAGACCCAGTACTTC. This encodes CATSRDGTTTSETQYF. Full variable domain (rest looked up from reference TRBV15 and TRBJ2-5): DAMVIQNPRYQVTQFGKPVTLSCSQTLNHNVMYWYQQKSSQAPKLLFHYYDKDFNNEADTPDNFQSRRPNTSFCFLDIRSPGLGDTAMYLCATSRDGTTTSETQYFGPGTRLLVL.